What follows are 21 T cell receptor beta chains derived from one specimen sequenced in a study of T cell responses to AZD1222 COVID-19 vaccine. Only in-frame clones appear in the TCRdb table, and some are missing; sequencing was by immunoSEQ multiplex PCR. The sample holds more than 100,000 clones; about 90% are singletons and the top ten take about 4.8%. The source material was peripheral blood, sampled on day 0 of AZD1222 vaccination. Source of these receptors: an adult in good health.

This chain's CDR3 is CASSVTGWENYGYTF. The DNA for the CDR3 is TGTGCCAGCAGTGTCACAGGGTGGGAGAACTATGGCTACACCTTC. This chain uses TRBV27 with TRBJ1-2; TRBD1 might be the D (6 bases). Trimming removed 5 bases from V and 2 bases from J, with 15 bases in between. The CDR3 is 15 amino acids. CDR1 and CDR2 (germline): MNHEY, SMNVEV (reference sequence).

The chain has TRBV6-5 and TRBJ2-3; 7 positions agree with TRBD1. Germline CDR1 and CDR2: MNHEY and SVGAGI. Germline trimming cut 4 bases from V and 4 bases from J; bases unmatched to any gene: 5. The CDR3 is made up of 14 amino acids. CDR3 DNA sequence: TGTGCCAGCAGTTTACAGGGGATGGCAGATACGCAGTATTTT. Translation: CASSLQGMADTQYF.

The chain is built from TRBV5-1 and TRBJ2-1, with 10 bases lining up with TRBD2. The V gene end was trimmed by 4 bases and the J gene end by 10 bases; junction bases not matched to a gene: 11. Germline V gene data show CDR1 as SGHRS and CDR2 as YFSETQ. The CDR3 covers 15 residues. In nucleotides, the CDR3 is TGCGCCAGCAGCCCCCTAGCGGGAGTCCTGCAAGAGCAGTTCTTC. Translated, it gives CASSPLAGVLQEQFF.

This clone appeared a single time. The gene calls are TRBV7-6 and TRBJ1-6, with D perhaps matching TRBD1 (5 bases). CDR1 SGHVS and CDR2 FNYEAQ come from the germline V gene. This CDR3 is built from 14 residues. V gave up 5 bases and J gave up 7 bases, with 12 bases separating them. The DNA for the CDR3 is TGTGCCAGCAGCCTAGGGACTGGGAATTCACCCCTCCACTTT. Its protein is CASSLGTGNSPLHF.

This rearrangement joins TRBV24-1 to TRBJ2-5, with TRBD2 matching over 13 bases. The CDR3 extends over 16 amino acids. Germline CDR1 reads KGHDR; CDR2 reads SFDVKD. Trimming at V came to 2 bases and at J to 2 bases, leaving 1 base not matched to a gene. The CDR3 DNA follows: TGTGCCACCAGTGATTGGACTAGCGGGGGTCAAGAGACCCAGTACTTC. Encoded protein: CATSDWTSGGQETQYF.

V and J are TRBV10-3 and TRBJ1-1, with 7 positions matching TRBD1. Per germline, CDR1 ENHRY and CDR2 SYGVKD. V shed 7 bases, J shed 7 bases, and the junction held 9 bases outside the gene matches. The CDR3 covers 13 residues. The chain's CDR3 is CAITPGQLVEAFF. CDR3 coding DNA: TGTGCCATCACTCCGGGACAGCTGGTTGAAGCTTTCTTT.

The rearrangement joins TRBV28 to TRBJ1-6; D might be TRBD1 (6 bases). CDR3 length equals 13 residues. The V gene lost 10 bases and the J gene lost 8 bases, with 15 bases spanning the gap. The germline gives CDR1 MDHEN, CDR2 SYDVKM. CDR3 nucleotide sequence: TGTGCCACCCGTTTAAACAGGGATTCACCCCTCCACTTT. Amino acids: CATRLNRDSPLHF.

This rearrangement joins TRBV2 to TRBJ1-6; D may be TRBD1 (5 bases). Germline V gene lookup returns CDR1 SNHLY and CDR2 FYNNEI. The V and J ends lost 2 bases and 6 bases respectively, with 11 bases between them. The CDR3 is made up of 15 amino acids. As DNA, the CDR3 is TGTGCCAGCAGTGAACCGGGGGGTGGTAATTCACCCCTCCACTTT. Protein: CASSEPGGGNSPLHF.

The J gene is TRBJ2-7, the V gene TRBV7-8, with 7 bases identical to TRBD2. V trimming: 5 bases; J trimming: 2 bases; junction bases outside the gene matches: 12. Per the germline V gene, CDR1 is SGHVS and CDR2 is FQNEAQ. The CDR3 is 16 residues long. The CDR3 region has the DNA TGTGCCAGCAGCCAAGGGGTCCATGCGGGAGCCTACGAGCAGTACTTC. This encodes CASSQGVHAGAYEQYF.

V usage is TRBV19 and J usage is TRBJ2-7, with D maybe TRBD2 (5 bases). Germline CDR1 reads LNHDA; CDR2 reads SQIVND (reference sequence). The CDR3 is 15 residues long. Deletions cut 3 bases from V and 2 bases from J, with 14 bases between. The CDR3 DNA reads TGTGCCAGTAGTATTTATACGGCGGAGGCCTACGAGCAGTACTTC. Amino acid sequence: CASSIYTAEAYEQYF.

This chain uses TRBV6-2 or TRBV6-3 with TRBJ1-4, with D perhaps matching TRBD1 (6 bases). CDR3 size: 15 residues. Germline CDR1 MNHEY, CDR2 SVGEGT. Trimming took 6 bases from V and 4 from J, leaving 15 bases between them. The CDR3 spells CASSRVDSINEKLFF. CDR3 DNA: TGTGCCAGCAGCAGAGTGGACAGCATTAATGAAAAACTGTTTTTT.

The CDR3 DNA follows: TGTGCCAGCAGTCTACAAGGAATGGGGAATGAGCAGTTCTTC. Amino acid sequence: CASSLQGMGNEQFF. This chain uses TRBV27 with TRBJ2-1; D ambiguous. V was clipped by 5 bases and J by 7 bases, with 15 bases between them. This CDR3 comprises 14 residues. Looked up from germline, CDR1 is MNHEY and CDR2 is SMNVEV (reference sequence).

The V and J genes are TRBV4-2 and TRBJ1-3, with a weak D call TRBD1 (6 bases). The CDR3 is made up of 16 amino acids. Trimming removed 4 bases at V and 4 bases at J, with 17 bases between. The germline V gene encodes CDR1 LGHNA and CDR2 YNFKEQ. The CDR3 protein is CASSPNYRDRGNTIYF. CDR3 nucleotide sequence: TGTGCCAGCAGCCCCAACTACAGGGATAGGGGAAACACCATATATTTT.

The V call is TRBV4-2, the J call TRBJ2-2; 8 nucleotides align to TRBD2. CDR3 length: 16 residues. With 4 bases clipped from V and 1 base from J, the junction kept 5 bases outside the gene matches. Germline CDR1 is LGHNA and CDR2 is YNFKEQ. The CDR3: CASSPGAGVNTGELFF. The CDR3 DNA reads as TGTGCCAGCAGCCCAGGAGCGGGAGTGAACACCGGGGAGCTGTTTTTT.

The chain uses TRBV5-4 and TRBJ1-6; D is ambiguous. V lost 4 bases to trimming and J lost 6 bases, with 14 bases between them. This CDR3 has 15 residues. Germline V gene lookup returns CDR1 SGHNT and CDR2 YYREEE (reference sequence). CDR3 protein: CASSPWGGSNSPLHF. The CDR3 region has the DNA TGTGCCAGCAGCCCTTGGGGTGGTAGTAATTCACCCCTCCACTTT.

This clone appeared a single time. This chain uses TRBV28 with TRBJ2-3; 8 bases line up with TRBD2. This CDR3 contains 16 residues. The germline CDR1 and CDR2 sequences are MDHEN and SYDVKM. The junction had 9 bases not matched to a gene; V was cut back by 7 bases and J by 0 bases. The CDR3 is CASTLGGASSTDTQYF. Written as DNA, the CDR3 is TGTGCCAGCACCCTCGGGGGGGCCTCTAGCACAGATACGCAGTATTTT.

The chain employs TRBV6-1 and TRBJ2-7; TRBD2 aligns across 9 bases. Germline CDR1 MNHNS, CDR2 SASEGT. The CDR3 is made up of 14 amino acids. V was clipped by 3 bases and J by 9 bases; unmatched bases: 9. The CDR3 loop is CASSEGLAGNWQYF. CDR3 DNA: TGTGCCAGCAGTGAGGGACTAGCCGGTAACTGGCAGTACTTC.

In its sample, this clone is medium-sized. The rearrangement uses TRBV28 and TRBJ1-5; TRBD1 matches at 7 bases. In germline, CDR1 is MDHEN, CDR2 SYDVKM. The CDR3 loop spans 14 amino acids. Trimming at V came to 1 base and at J to 6 bases, leaving 3 bases not matched to a gene. In nucleotides, the CDR3 is TGTGCCAGCAGTTTATCAGGGGGGCCTCAGCCCCAGCATTTT. This gives the protein CASSLSGGPQPQHF.

The V call is TRBV10-2, the J call TRBJ2-5; 14 bases are a match to TRBD2. Unmatched junction bases numbered 2, after V lost 6 bases and J lost 2 bases. Germline-derived CDR1 and CDR2 are WSHSY and SAAADI. This CDR3 is 15 amino acids long. This chain's CDR3 is CASSGLAGGQETQYF. The DNA of the CDR3 is TGCGCCAGCAGCGGACTAGCGGGAGGACAAGAGACCCAGTACTTC.

This chain connects TRBV7-9 to TRBJ2-1, with no clear D. Germline lookup yields CDR1 SEHNR and CDR2 FQNEAQ (reference sequence). Trimming cost V 5 bases and J 8 bases, with 13 bases left between them. This CDR3 comprises 13 residues. The CDR3: CASSPPADHEQFF. The CDR3 DNA reads as TGTGCCAGCAGCCCACCCGCCGATCATGAGCAGTTCTTC. Filled out from reference TRBV7-9 and TRBJ2-1, the complete variable domain reads DTGVSQNPRHKITKRGQNVTFRCDPISEHNRLYWYRQTLGQGPEFLTYFQNEAQLEKSRLLSDRFSAERPKGSFSTLEIQRTEQGDSAMYLCASSPPADHEQFFGPGTRLTVL.

V and J are TRBV7-8 and TRBJ2-7; 8 nucleotides match TRBD2. CDR3 length: 13 amino acids. Germline trimming cut 5 bases from V and 5 bases from J; bases unmatched to any gene: 5. In germline, CDR1 is SGHVS, CDR2 FQNEAQ. The CDR3 nucleotides read TGTGCCAGCAGCAGCGGGGGCGCAGACGAGCAGTACTTC. Residues: CASSSGGADEQYF.